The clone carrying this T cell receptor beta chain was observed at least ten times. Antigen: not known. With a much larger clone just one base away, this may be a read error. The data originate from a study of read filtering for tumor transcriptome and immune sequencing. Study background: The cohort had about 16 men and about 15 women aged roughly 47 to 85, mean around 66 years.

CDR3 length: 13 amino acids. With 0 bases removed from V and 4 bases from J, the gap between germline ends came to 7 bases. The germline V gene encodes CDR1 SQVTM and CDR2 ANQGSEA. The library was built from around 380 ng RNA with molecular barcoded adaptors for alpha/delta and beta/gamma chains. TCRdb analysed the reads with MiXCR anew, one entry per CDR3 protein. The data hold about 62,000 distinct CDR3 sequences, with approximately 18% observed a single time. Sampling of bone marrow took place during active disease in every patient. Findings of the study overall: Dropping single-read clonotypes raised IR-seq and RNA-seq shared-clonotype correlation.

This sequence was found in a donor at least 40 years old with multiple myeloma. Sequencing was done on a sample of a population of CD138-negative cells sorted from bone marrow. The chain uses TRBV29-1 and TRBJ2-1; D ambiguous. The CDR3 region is CSVEDFTYNEQFF. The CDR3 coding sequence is TGCAGCGTTGAAGATTTCACATACAATGAGCAGTTCTTC.